This TCR beta chain was retrieved from a study of PD-1 blockade in classical Hodgkin lymphoma. The CDR3 loop spans 14 amino acids. The germline gives CDR1 SGHRS, CDR2 YFSETQ. V shed 4 bases and J shed 1 base, with 10 bases lying between them. Data came from immunoSEQ multiplex PCR; TCRdb stores just in-frame clones and leaves some out. Altogether 75,000 to 100,000 clones are present, 81% being singletons, with the ten largest covering less than 20%. Relapse was seen in all patients after autologous stem cell transplantation, and brentuximab vedotin exposure was variable. The chain is built from TRBV5-1 and TRBJ2-3, with no clear D. Here the sequenced sample was peripheral blood mononuclear cells (PBMCs), taken before the second cycle of nivolumab. The TCR comes from a human donor with classical Hodgkin lymphoma. The CDR3 bases are TGCGCCAGCAGCCCCCTCACGGGCACAGATACGCAGTATTTT. Translating it yields CASSPLTGTDTQYF.